This record covers a single T cell receptor beta chain. Its antigen is as yet unknown. The genomic DNA of each subset was split evenly across several immunoSEQ plates. Per the study methods: As immunoSEQ supplied junction-only sequences (without quality scores), filtering differed. TCRdb's copy holds only in-frame clones and misses some; the assay was immunoSEQ multiplex PCR. V, J and clone size derive from that table, while D and trimming were established from the DNA sequence. The repertoire holds a few million clones, with just over 90% as singletons. The source of the sample is a study of shared clonotypes between healthy human individuals. Findings and limits, study-wide: With few donors, the genetic and exposure-history diversity represented was limited. The generation probabilities recorded for non-shared clonotypes fell below those of clonotypes shared by all four donors.

This CDR3 region has 13 residues. Trimming left V 6 bases short and J 2 bases short, with 12 bases between. Looked up from germline, CDR1 is SQVTM and CDR2 is ANQGSEA. This clonotype originated in a man younger than 35 in good health. V is TRBV29-1 and J is TRBJ2-3; D possibly corresponds to TRBD2 (6 bases). Sequencing used naive CD4+ T cells sorted from blood. The subset here: CD45RA+ positively selected. CDR3 sequence reads: CSVGRGLTDTQYF. CDR3 DNA sequence: TGCAGCGTCGGGCGGGGCCTCACAGATACGCAGTATTTT.